This is a list of T cell receptor beta chains from one sample in a study of blood T cell repertoires in COVID-19. This table comes from immunoSEQ multiplex PCR, and its TCRdb copy is limited to in-frame clones, with some not included. The sample has over 75,000 clones, around nine tenths seen once. Specimen: peripheral blood. These receptors all come from a human donor with COVID-19, enrolled during active disease. The donor label of this sample is uncertain. Both conserved end residues are part of each CDR3. Fields, in order: V gene, D gene, J gene, clone size, CDR3 protein, CDR3 DNA. The D gene is left open where the match is weak. For some rows the clone size is stated as once, few or many, or as a class when expanded; others skip it.

>TRBV2|TRBD2|TRBJ2-2|NA
CASGGASGAYTGELFF
TGTGCCAGCGGGGGGGCTAGCGGGGCCTACACCGGGGAGCTGTTTTTT
>TRBV25-1|NA|TRBJ1-4|NA
CASSDAADFQEKLFF
TGTGCCAGCAGTGACGCGGCGGACTTTCAGGAAAAACTGTTTTTT
>TRBV11-3|NA|TRBJ1-2|NA
CASSLLGEEGYTF
TGTGCCAGCAGCTTATTAGGGGAGGAGGGCTACACCTTC
>TRBV7-9|TRBD2|TRBJ2-7|NA
CASSEVAGVYEQYF
TGTGCCAGCAGCGAGGTCGCGGGGGTGTACGAGCAGTACTTC
>TRBV10-2|TRBD1|TRBJ1-1|NA
CASSGLQGAKAFF
TGCGCCAGCAGTGGGCTACAGGGGGCGAAGGCTTTCTTT
>TRBV24-1|TRBD1|TRBJ1-1|once
CATSDLGETGIETAFF
TGTGCCACCAGTGATTTAGGAGAGACAGGGATAGAGACGGCTTTCTTT
>TRBV18|TRBD1|TRBJ2-7|NA
CASSLSGQGAYEQYF
TGTGCCAGCTCACTCTCAGGACAGGGAGCATACGAGCAGTACTTC
>TRBV5-4|NA|TRBJ1-2|NA
CASSPSLANYGYTF
TGTGCCAGCAGCCCGAGCCTAGCTAACTATGGCTACACCTTC
>TRBV5-1|NA|TRBJ1-2|NA
CASSWGPPGTNYGYTF
TGCGCCAGCAGCTGGGGGCCCCCGGGAACCAACTATGGCTACACCTTC
>TRBV12-3/TRBV12-4|NA|TRBJ1-1|NA
CASSRGDNTEAFF
TGTGCCAGCAGTCGGGGGGATAACACTGAAGCTTTCTTT
>TRBV23-1|NA|TRBJ1-4|NA
CASSQSGAANEKLFF
TGCGCCAGCAGTCAATCGGGGGCGGCAAATGAAAAACTGTTTTTT
>TRBV4-1|TRBD1|TRBJ2-5|NA
CASSQERGTDSYQETQYF
TGCGCCAGCAGCCAAGAAAGGGGGACAGATAGTTACCAAGAGACCCAGTACTTC
>TRBV27|TRBD1|TRBJ1-3|NA
CASSLSRTGTLSF
TGTGCCAGCAGTTTATCGAGGACAGGCACCTTGAGTTTT
>TRBV2|NA|TRBJ1-5|NA
CASSRTVLGGNQPQHF
TGTGCCAGCAGTCGGACAGTACTAGGAGGCAATCAGCCCCAGCATTTT
>TRBV4-2|NA|TRBJ1-2|NA
CASSQDWSRAYGYTF
TGTGCCAGCAGCCAAGATTGGAGCAGGGCGTATGGCTACACCTTC
>TRBV2|TRBD2|TRBJ2-2|few
CASSEMVAGGSGELFF
TGTGCCAGCAGTGAGATGGTAGCGGGTGGGTCCGGGGAGCTGTTTTTT
>TRBV7-9|NA|TRBJ1-2|NA
CASSLKQGDGYTF
TGTGCCAGCAGCTTGAAACAGGGTGATGGCTACACCTTC
>TRBV5-1|NA|TRBJ2-6|NA
CASSLSSSGANVLTF
TGCGCCAGCAGCTTGTCTTCGAGTGGGGCCAACGTCCTGACTTTC
>TRBV27|TRBD1|TRBJ1-2|NA
CASSFLGSDRGRPNYGYTF
TGTGCCAGCAGTTTCCTCGGGTCGGACAGGGGGCGTCCTAACTATGGCTACACCTTC
>TRBV25-1|NA|TRBJ1-2|once
CASSELGRTDGYTF
TGTGCCAGCAGTGAATTAGGCCGGACAGATGGCTACACCTTC
>TRBV4-2|NA|TRBJ1-4|NA
CASSQVNQMREKLFF
TGTGCCAGCAGCCAAGTAAACCAGATGAGGGAAAAACTGTTTTTT